This entry is about one TCR beta chain. This specimen comes from a study of blood T cell repertoires in COVID-19. Study-wide context: The United States, Italy and Spain provided the acute and convalescent COVID-19 samples.

Enrolled through a virtual design, the participants were between roughly 18 and 90 years of age and came from about two dozen US areas. Participants were placed into cohorts based on the clinical history they reported. The V segment lost 2 bases and the J segment 6 bases; nucleotides outside the gene matches: 13. CDR1 SGDLS and CDR2 YYNGEE come from the germline V gene. The CDR3 has 16 residues. Only in-frame clones appear in the TCRdb table, and some are missing; sequencing was by immunoSEQ multiplex PCR. The sample records around 450,000 clones, about 90% being singletons. The sequenced sample was PBMCs or T cells enriched from blood (not recorded which). The chain employs TRBV9 and TRBJ1-1; 7 bases agree with TRBD1. This sequence was found in a man younger than 35 who had recovered from COVID-19. The CDR3, as DNA: TGTGCCAGCAGCGTTTCGTCCCGGACAGGAGGGGCTGAAGCTTTCTTT. As protein: CASSVSSRTGGAEAFF.